The 8 T cell receptor beta chains presented below share a single source sample, sequenced in a study of brain T cells in children with intractable seizures. Clones were sequenced by immunoSEQ multiplex PCR, and TCRdb holds only the in-frame ones, with some missing. Of fewer than 150,000 clones in the sample, approximately 94% were seen once. The source was peripheral blood, collected at surgery. The receptors were gathered from a boy less than two years old with hemimegalencephaly and intractable seizures.

The genes are TRBV18 and TRBJ2-5; tentatively, D is TRBD2 (5 bases). This CDR3 region has 13 residues. Between the trimmed V and J ends, which lost 3 bases and 5 bases, there was a span of 10 bases. Germline CDR1 is KGHSH and CDR2 is LQKENI. The CDR3, as DNA: TGTGCCAGCTCACCCACTAGTTCGGAGACCCAGTACTTC. Translation gives CASSPTSSETQYF.

The V call is TRBV25-1, the J call TRBJ1-5; no firm D call. Between the trimmed V and J ends, which lost 4 bases and 0 bases, there was a span of 7 bases. This CDR3 region has 14 residues. CDR1 is MGHDK and CDR2 is SYGVNS in the germline V gene. CDR3 protein: CASSARSSNQPQHF. The DNA of the CDR3 is TGTGCCAGCAGTGCACGGAGTAGCAATCAGCCCCAGCATTTT.

V usage is TRBV5-1 and J usage is TRBJ1-1; D is unresolved. Trimming removed 1 base at V and 0 bases at J, with 16 bases between. The CDR3 has 17 residues. Germline loops: CDR1 SGHRS, CDR2 YFSETQ. The CDR3, as DNA: TGCGCCAGCAGCTTGAGATTGGGCCTCACCATGAACACTGAAGCTTTCTTT. Its translation: CASSLRLGLTMNTEAFF.

This chain links TRBV19 with TRBJ2-1; D might be TRBD1 (6 bases). Trimming took off 5 bases at V and 7 bases at J, with 15 bases between the two ends. The CDR3 is 14 residues long. The germline V gene encodes CDR1 LNHDA and CDR2 SQIVND (reference sequence). The CDR3 spells CASSDTGLTNEQFF. The CDR3 DNA reads TGTGCCAGTAGTGACACAGGGTTGACAAATGAGCAGTTCTTC.

This clone turned up a few times. The V gene is TRBV7-8, the J gene TRBJ2-4; D gene unclear. Trimming removed 1 base from V and 0 bases from J, with 10 bases in between. From germline, CDR1 is SGHVS and CDR2 FQNEAQ. This CDR3 comprises 16 residues. CDR3 loop: CASSLVPELAKNIQYF. The CDR3 region has the DNA TGTGCCAGCAGCTTAGTTCCGGAGTTAGCCAAAAACATTCAGTACTTC.

The chain uses TRBV15 and TRBJ1-3; D ambiguous. The CDR3 is 16 amino acids. Germline V gene sequence: CDR1 LNHNV, CDR2 YYDKDF (reference sequence). The V gene lost 0 bases and the J gene lost 3 bases, with 12 bases spanning the gap. CDR3 region: CATSREKRIGGNTIYF. DNA for the CDR3: TGTGCCACCAGCAGAGAAAAGAGGATCGGTGGAAACACCATATATTTT. Full variable domain (remainder filled in from reference TRBV15 and TRBJ1-3): DAMVIQNPRYQVTQFGKPVTLSCSQTLNHNVMYWYQQKSSQAPKLLFHYYDKDFNNEADTPDNFQSRRPNTSFCFLDIRSPGLGDTAMYLCATSREKRIGGNTIYFGEGSWLTVV.

The chain joins TRBV21-1 to TRBJ1-6; the table gives TRBD1 as D, unverified against the DNA. TRBV21-1 is marked as a pseudogene. The CDR3 consists of 18 residues. The CDR3 DNA is TGTGCCAGCAGCAAAGCACACAGGGAATCGTCCTATAATTCACCCCTCCACTTT. Translated: CASSKAHRESSYNSPLHF.

This sequence joins TRBV27 and TRBJ2-3, with 8 bases lining up with TRBD1. Germline CDR1 and CDR2: MNHEY and SMNVEV (reference sequence). The CDR3 runs 16 residues. V lost 3 bases, J lost 2 bases, and 7 bases stayed unmatched. CDR3 nucleotides: TGTGCCAGCAGTTTTGCTTCGACAGGGGTCACAGATACGCAGTATTTT. Translation gives CASSFASTGVTDTQYF.